A selection of T cell receptor beta chains follows, all from one sample in a study of blood T cells in healthy people across ages. TCRdb re-analysed the 5' RACE reads in MiXCR, keeping a single row per CDR3 protein. The sample holds 1,800,000 or so distinct CDR3 sequences, roughly two fifths seen once. Sequenced material: blood. The receptors shown here come from a human donor in good health. Both conserved end residues are trimmed from each CDR3.

v_call,j_call,cdr3_aa
TRBV5-1,TRBJ1-6,ASSLTDRGYRSPLH
TRBV11-2,TRBJ1-5,ASGRENQPQH
TRBV6-2/TRBV6-3,TRBJ2-3,ASRPQGRSTDTQY
TRBV6-6,TRBJ1-2,ASSSTGIPYGYT
TRBV7-2,TRBJ2-1,ASSSQRGREF
TRBV6-2/TRBV6-3,-,ASSPWGQGVQTQY
TRBV20-1,TRBJ1-6,SARGTGGGLINSPLH
TRBV4-3,TRBJ2-2,ASSSLAGELF
TRBV12-3/TRBV12-4,TRBJ2-1,TSSLDGTRNNEQF
TRBV20-1,TRBJ2-1,SATPSMGTGFKDEQF
TRBV20-1,TRBJ2-7,SARNLGAGFPYEQY
TRBV28,TRBJ2-7,ASSKRGRSSYEQY